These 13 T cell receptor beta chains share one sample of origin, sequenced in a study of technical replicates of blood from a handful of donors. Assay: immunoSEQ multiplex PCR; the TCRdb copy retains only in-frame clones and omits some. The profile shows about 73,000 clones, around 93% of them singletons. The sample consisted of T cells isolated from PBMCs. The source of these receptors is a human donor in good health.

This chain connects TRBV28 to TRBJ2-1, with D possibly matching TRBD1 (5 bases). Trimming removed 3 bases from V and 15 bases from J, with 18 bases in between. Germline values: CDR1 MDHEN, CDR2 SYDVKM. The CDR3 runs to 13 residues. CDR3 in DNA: TGTGCCAGCAGTTTTGTCCTCAGGGATCTACCGTTCTTC. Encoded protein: CASSFVLRDLPFF.

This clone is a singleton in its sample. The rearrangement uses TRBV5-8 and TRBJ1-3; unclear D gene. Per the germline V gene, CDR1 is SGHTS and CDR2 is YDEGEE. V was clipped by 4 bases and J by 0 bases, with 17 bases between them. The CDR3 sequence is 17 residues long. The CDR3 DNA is TGTGCCAGCAGCCCTATTAGGACCGGGAGCTCTGGAAACACCATATATTTT. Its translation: CASSPIRTGSSGNTIYF. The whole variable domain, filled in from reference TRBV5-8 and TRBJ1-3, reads EAGVTQSPTHLIKTRGQQATLRCSPISGHTSVYWYQQALGLGLQFLLWYDEGEERNRGNFPPRFSGRQFPNYSSELNVNALELEDSALYLCASSPIRTGSSGNTIYFGEGSWLTVV.

CDR3 sequence reads: CASSLPPSPNQRYYEQYF. Here the CDR3 DNA reads TGTGCCAGCAGCTTACCACCCAGCCCGAACCAGCGATACTACGAGCAGTACTTC. The chain employs TRBV11-3 and TRBJ2-7, with no clear D. This CDR3 is built from 18 residues. Germline V lookup: CDR1 SGHNT, CDR2 YENEEA. Trimming pared 2 bases from V and 3 bases from J, leaving 23 bases between. Filled out from reference TRBV11-3 and TRBJ2-7, the complete variable domain reads EAGVVQSPRYKIIEKKQPVAFWCNPISGHNTLYWYLQNLGQGPELLIRYENEEAVDDSQLPKDRFSAERLKGVDSTLKIQPAELGDSAVYLCASSLPPSPNQRYYEQYFGPGTRLTVT.

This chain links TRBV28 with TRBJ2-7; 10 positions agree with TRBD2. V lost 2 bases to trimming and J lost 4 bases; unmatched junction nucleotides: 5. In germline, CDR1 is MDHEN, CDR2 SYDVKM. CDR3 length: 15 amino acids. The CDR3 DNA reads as TGTGCCAGCAGTTTAGGGCCTAGCGGGAGTTACGAGCAGTACTTC. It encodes CASSLGPSGSYEQYF. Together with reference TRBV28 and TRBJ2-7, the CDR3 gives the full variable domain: DVKVTQSSRYLVKRTGEKVFLECVQDMDHENMFWYRQDPGLGLRLIYFSYDVKMKEKGDIPEGYSVSREKKERFSLILESASTNQTSMYLCASSLGPSGSYEQYFGPGTRLTVT.

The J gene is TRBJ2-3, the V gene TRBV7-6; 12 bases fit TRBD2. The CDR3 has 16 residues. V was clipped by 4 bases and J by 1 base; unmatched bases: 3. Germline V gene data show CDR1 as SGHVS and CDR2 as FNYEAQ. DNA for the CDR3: TGTGCCAGCAGCTCACGACTAGCGGGGGGCACAGATACGCAGTATTTT. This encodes CASSSRLAGGTDTQYF. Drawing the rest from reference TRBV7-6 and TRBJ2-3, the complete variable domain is GAGVSQSPRYKVTKRGQDVALRCDPISGHVSLYWYRQALGQGPEFLTYFNYEAQQDKSGLPNDRFSAERPEGSISTLTIQRTEQRDSAMYRCASSSRLAGGTDTQYFGPGTRLTVL.

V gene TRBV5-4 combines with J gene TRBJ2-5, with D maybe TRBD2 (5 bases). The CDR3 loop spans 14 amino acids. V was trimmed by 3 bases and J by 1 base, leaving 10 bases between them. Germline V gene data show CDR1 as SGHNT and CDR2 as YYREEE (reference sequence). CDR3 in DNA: TGTGCCAGCAGCTCACAAGGGAGCCAAGAGACCCAGTACTTC. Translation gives CASSSQGSQETQYF.

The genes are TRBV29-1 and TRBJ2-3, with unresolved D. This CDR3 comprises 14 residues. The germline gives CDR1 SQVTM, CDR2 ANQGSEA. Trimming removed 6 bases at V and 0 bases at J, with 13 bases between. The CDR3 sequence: CSVRIPRSTDTQYF. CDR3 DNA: TGCAGCGTCCGAATCCCTAGGAGCACAGATACGCAGTATTTT.

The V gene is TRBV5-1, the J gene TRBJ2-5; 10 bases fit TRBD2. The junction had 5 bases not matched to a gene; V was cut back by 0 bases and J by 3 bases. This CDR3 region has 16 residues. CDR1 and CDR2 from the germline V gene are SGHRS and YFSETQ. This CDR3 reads CASSLVLAGDEETQYF. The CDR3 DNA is TGCGCCAGCAGCTTGGTGCTAGCGGGAGATGAAGAGACCCAGTACTTC.

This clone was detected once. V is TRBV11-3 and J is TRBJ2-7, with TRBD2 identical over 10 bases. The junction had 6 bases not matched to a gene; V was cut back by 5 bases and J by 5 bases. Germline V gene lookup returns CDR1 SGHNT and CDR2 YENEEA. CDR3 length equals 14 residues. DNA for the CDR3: TGTGCCAGCAGCGAAGCGGGAGGGTTCGACGAGCAGTACTTC. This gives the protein CASSEAGGFDEQYF. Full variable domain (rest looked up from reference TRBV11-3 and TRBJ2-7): EAGVVQSPRYKIIEKKQPVAFWCNPISGHNTLYWYLQNLGQGPELLIRYENEEAVDDSQLPKDRFSAERLKGVDSTLKIQPAELGDSAVYLCASSEAGGFDEQYFGPGTRLTVT.

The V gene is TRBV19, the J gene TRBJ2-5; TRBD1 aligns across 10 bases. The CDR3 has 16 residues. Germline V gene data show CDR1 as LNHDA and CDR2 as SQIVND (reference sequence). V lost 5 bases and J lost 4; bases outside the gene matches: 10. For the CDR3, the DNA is TGTGCCAGTAGTGCTCCCGGGACAGGGGTGTCAGAGACCCAGTACTTC. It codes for CASSAPGTGVSETQYF.

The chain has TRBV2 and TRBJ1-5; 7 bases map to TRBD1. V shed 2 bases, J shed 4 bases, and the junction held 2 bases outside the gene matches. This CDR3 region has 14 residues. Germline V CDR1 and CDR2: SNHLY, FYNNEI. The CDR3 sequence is CASSEWDRNQPQHF. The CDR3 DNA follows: TGTGCCAGCAGTGAATGGGACAGAAATCAGCCCCAGCATTTT. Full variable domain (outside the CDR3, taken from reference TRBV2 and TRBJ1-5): EPEVTQTPSHQVTQMGQEVILRCVPISNHLYFYWYRQILGQKVEFLVSFYNNEISEKSEIFDDQFSVERPDGSNFTLKIRSTKLEDSAMYFCASSEWDRNQPQHFGDGTRLSIL.

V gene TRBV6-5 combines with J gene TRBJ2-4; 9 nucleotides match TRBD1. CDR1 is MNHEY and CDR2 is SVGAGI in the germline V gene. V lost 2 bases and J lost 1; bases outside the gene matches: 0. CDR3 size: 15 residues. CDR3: CASSYGTGAKNIQYF. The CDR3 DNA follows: TGTGCCAGCAGTTACGGGACAGGGGCCAAAAACATTCAGTACTTC.

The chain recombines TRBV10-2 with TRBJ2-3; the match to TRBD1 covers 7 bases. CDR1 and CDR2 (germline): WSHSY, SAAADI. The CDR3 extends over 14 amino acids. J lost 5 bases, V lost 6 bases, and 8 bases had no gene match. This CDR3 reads CASRATGAGDTQYF. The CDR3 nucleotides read TGCGCCAGCAGAGCCACAGGGGCGGGAGATACGCAGTATTTT.